This T cell receptor beta chain was sequenced during a study of patients and donors after allogeneic stem cell transplantation. The V gene's germline CDR1 is ENHRY and CDR2 SYGVKD. The CDR3 has 13 amino acids. Trimming removed 6 bases from V and 3 bases from J; junction bases left unmatched: 3. TCRdb re-called the RT-PCR reads through MiXCR, storing one row per CDR3 protein. The data contain about a million distinct CDR3 sequences, about 20% of them singletons. The origin of this receptor is a human donor who was either an allogeneic HSCT recipient or a stem cell or donor lymphocyte infusion donor (not recorded which). It is not recorded whose cells these are; they may come from a transplant donor. The sample was blood, either unsorted or a sorted T cell fraction (not recorded which). The rearrangement joins TRBV10-3 to TRBJ2-5; 8 positions agree with TRBD1. The CDR3 region is CAIRTGEEETQYF. In DNA form, the CDR3 reads TGTGCCATCAGGACAGGGGAGGAAGAGACCCAGTACTTC.